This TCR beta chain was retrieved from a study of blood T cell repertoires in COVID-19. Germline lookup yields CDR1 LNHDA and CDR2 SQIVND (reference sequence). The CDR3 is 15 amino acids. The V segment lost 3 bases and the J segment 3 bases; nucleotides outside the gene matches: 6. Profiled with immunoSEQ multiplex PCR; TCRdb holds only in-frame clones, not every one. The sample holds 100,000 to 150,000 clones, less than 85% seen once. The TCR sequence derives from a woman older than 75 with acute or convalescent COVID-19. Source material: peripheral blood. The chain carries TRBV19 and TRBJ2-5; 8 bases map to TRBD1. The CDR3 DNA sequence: TGTGCCAGTAGTATTTCTAGGACAGGGAAAGAGACCCAGTACTTC. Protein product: CASSISRTGKETQYF.